This T cell receptor (beta chain) was captured by sequencing in a study of control samples from healthy donors and cancer patients (dated by TCRdb to 2020 to 2021). Including the terminal cysteine and phenylalanine, the CDR3 comprises 18 residues. Of the read, only the CDR3 DNA is kept; its 54 bases are in frame from base 1. CDR1 is given as LNHDA and CDR2 as SQIVND, both from the germline V gene (reference sequence). Clipping removes 5 bases from V and 3 bases from J, with 15 as the unmatched junction base count. The receptor library was made with the immunoSEQ multiplex PCR assay. TCRdb took this table from immuneACCESS and kept in-frame rearrangements with V and J called. Such tables lack part of the clones; where checked against another copy, unresolved V genes explain under half of the gap, and the rest is unexplained. Recorded for this sample are about 95,000 clones; 85% of them occurred a single time. The leading ten clones occupy more than 15% of the sample.

In the case of this clone: Its antigen remains undetermined. Base quality data are lacking; no much larger clone is found one base away.

The chain was built from TRBV19 and TRBJ2-1; the junction holds 8 bases that match TRBD2. The sample was blood. This sequence originates from a man aged 25 to 40 in good health. The encoded CDR3 is CASSPLAGPLKNYNEQFF. Read as DNA, the sequence is TGTGCCAGTAGTCCCTTAGCGGGGCCCCTAAAAAACTACAATGAGCAGTTCTTC.